A single sample gave rise to the 24 T cell receptor beta chains below, sequenced in a study of shared clonotypes between healthy human individuals. Measured with immunoSEQ multiplex PCR; TCRdb has only the in-frame clones, and not every one. The top ten clones hold over 0.8% of a sample with approximately 1,000,000 clones, 70% to 85% of them seen once. The sample taken for sequencing was memory CD4+ T cells from PBMCs. Documented subset: CD45RA-negative fraction. All receptors come from a man aged 18-30 years in good health. Some clones in this sample may be carry-over from other donors' samples.

V and J are TRBV6-5 and TRBJ1-1; D gene unclear. CDR3 size: 14 residues. Germline lookup yields CDR1 MNHEY and CDR2 SVGAGI. V was trimmed by 9 bases and J by 2 bases, leaving 16 bases between them. The CDR3 region is CASRKGRLNTEAFF. Written as DNA, the CDR3 is TGTGCCAGTCGGAAGGGCAGACTCAACACTGAAGCTTTCTTT.

The chain combines TRBV5-6 with TRBJ2-7; the D gene is possibly TRBD1 (5 bases). Germline CDR1 SGHDT, CDR2 YYEEEE. The CDR3 covers 14 residues. The V and J ends lost 3 bases and 3 bases respectively, with 13 bases between them. The CDR3 spells CASSSILRGYEQYF. CDR3 sequence (DNA): TGTGCCAGCAGCTCAATCTTAAGGGGCTACGAGCAGTACTTC.

This chain connects TRBV28 to TRBJ1-2; 11 bases are shared with TRBD1. Germline V CDR1 and CDR2: MDHEN, SYDVKM. This CDR3 is 15 amino acids long. J lost 5 bases, V lost 4 bases, and 6 bases had no gene match. In nucleotides, the CDR3 is TGTGCCAGCAGTTATGGGACAGGGGGTGGGTATGGCTACACCTTC. This encodes CASSYGTGGGYGYTF.

The chain couples TRBV19 to TRBJ2-7; D is perhaps TRBD1 (8 bases). With 0 bases removed from V and 6 bases from J, the gap between germline ends came to 21 bases. Germline V lookup: CDR1 LNHDA, CDR2 SQIVND (reference sequence). CDR3 length equals 17 residues. The CDR3, as DNA: TGTGCCAGTAGTATAGATCATCTGAGGACAGGGAGGGGCGAGCAGTACTTC. Protein sequence: CASSIDHLRTGRGEQYF.

The V gene is TRBV5-1, the J gene TRBJ2-7; 10 nucleotides align to TRBD1. Germline values: CDR1 SGHRS, CDR2 YFSETQ. CDR3 length: 14 residues. Trimming cost V 2 bases and J 7 bases; bases outside gene matches: 6. CDR3 DNA: TGCGCCAGCAGCTTAGGGGACAGGGGTTGGGAGCAGTACTTC. This sequence encodes CASSLGDRGWEQYF.

About this clone: The identical CDR3 is also encoded by other nucleotide sequences in the sample. V and J are TRBV9 and TRBJ1-2; no clear D gene. Trimming left V 2 bases short and J 0 bases short, with 8 bases between. Germline V gene lookup returns CDR1 SGDLS and CDR2 YYNGEE. This CDR3 has 14 residues. This chain's CDR3 is CASSVVGSNYGYTF. Written as DNA, the CDR3 is TGTGCCAGCAGCGTGGTAGGTTCTAACTATGGCTACACCTTC.

Only one count was recorded for this clone. The rearrangement joins TRBV28 to TRBJ2-1, with 9 bases lining up with TRBD2. Unmatched junction bases numbered 6, after V lost 6 bases and J lost 6 bases. The germline CDR1 and CDR2 sequences are MDHEN and SYDVKM. The CDR3 spans 14 residues. As DNA, the CDR3 is TGTGCCAGCAGAGGGACTAGCCTCGGCAATGAGCAGTTCTTC. It encodes CASRGTSLGNEQFF.

This clone was picked up a small number of times. The rearrangement links TRBV6-1 to TRBJ2-3; 12 nucleotides align to TRBD1. V dropped 4 bases and J dropped 6; count of bases not matched to a gene: 8. Germline values: CDR1 MNHNS, CDR2 SASEGT. CDR3 length: 16 residues. CDR3 in DNA: TGTGCCAGCAGTGCGCGGGACAGGGGGCGAGAGGATACGCAGTATTTT. Translated, it gives CASSARDRGREDTQYF.

This chain links TRBV5-6 with TRBJ2-4; the D is unclear. Germline-derived CDR1 and CDR2 are SGHDT and YYEEEE. V was cut by 4 bases and J by 8 bases, with 13 bases left in between. The CDR3 is made up of 13 amino acids. CDR3 amino acids: CASSPGRRDIQYF. The CDR3 DNA sequence: TGTGCCAGCAGCCCAGGTCGAAGGGACATTCAGTACTTC.

The rearrangement links TRBV4-3 to TRBJ2-2; 7 positions agree with TRBD2. The CDR3 contains 17 residues. Germline CDR1 is LGHNA and CDR2 is YSLEER. V lost 0 bases to trimming and J lost 7 bases; unmatched junction nucleotides: 11. The CDR3 loop is CASSQDSQPGGVGELFF. The DNA of the CDR3 is TGCGCCAGCAGCCAAGACTCACAGCCGGGGGGAGTCGGGGAGCTGTTTTTT.

This clone was seen once. The CDR3 region has the DNA TGTGCCAGCAGTTTCGCTGGGGGGCACGGAGATACGCAGTATTTT. It codes for CASSFAGGHGDTQYF. This sequence joins TRBV6-5 and TRBJ2-3; D could derive from TRBD1 or TRBD2 (6 bases each). This CDR3 has 15 residues. Germline assignment: CDR1 MNHEY and CDR2 SVGAGI. Trimming pared 4 bases from V and 5 bases from J, leaving 16 bases between.

J is TRBJ1-1 and V is TRBV29-1; 7 nucleotides match TRBD1. The trim removed 8 bases at V and 5 bases at J, leaving 14 bases unmatched. The CDR3 consists of 14 residues. CDR1 SQVTM and CDR2 ANQGSEA come from the germline V gene. Here the CDR3 DNA reads TGCAGCATCTTGCAGGGGGAGGTTTGGACTGAAGCTTTCTTT. Translating it yields CSILQGEVWTEAFF.

Note on this clone: Other DNA sequences in this specimen translate into the identical CDR3. The V and J genes are TRBV28 and TRBJ2-5, with D perhaps being TRBD1 or TRBD2 (5 bases each). Trimming left V 2 bases short and J 2 bases short, with 9 bases between. Germline lookup yields CDR1 MDHEN and CDR2 SYDVKM. CDR3 length: 14 amino acids. This CDR3 reads CASSLGTAQETQYF. CDR3 nucleotides: TGTGCCAGCAGTTTAGGGACCGCTCAAGAGACCCAGTACTTC.

V is TRBV29-1 and J is TRBJ2-1; D perhaps matches TRBD1 (6 bases). V lost 6 bases and J lost 4, with 13 bases in between. Looked up from germline, CDR1 is SQVTM and CDR2 is ANQGSEA. There are 13 residues in the CDR3. The CDR3 region is CSVDGQIYNEQFF. Written as DNA, the CDR3 is TGCAGCGTAGATGGACAGATTTACAATGAGCAGTTCTTC.

Only one count was recorded for this clone. The rearrangement joins TRBV11-2 to TRBJ1-2; a possible D gene is TRBD1 (5 bases). With 9 bases removed from V and 4 bases from J, the gap between germline ends came to 12 bases. The CDR3 contains 12 residues. CDR1 is SGHAT, CDR2 FQNNGV, per germline. The CDR3 coding sequence is TGTGCCAGTAAGGGGAGGGGCTATGGCTACACCTTC. It translates to CASKGRGYGYTF.

The genes are TRBV7-9 and TRBJ2-5, with 9 bases identical to TRBD1. Unmatched junction bases numbered 8, after V lost 3 bases and J lost 9 bases. Germline V lookup: CDR1 SEHNR, CDR2 FQNEAQ (reference sequence). This CDR3 is 14 amino acids long. CDR3 amino acids: CASSLGQGMGAQYF. The CDR3 nucleotides read TGTGCCAGCAGCTTGGGACAGGGTATGGGGGCCCAGTACTTC.

The CDR3 reads CASSLTWDTEAFF. CDR3 DNA sequence: TGTGCCAGCAGCTTGACCTGGGACACTGAAGCTTTCTTT. The chain uses TRBV5-6 and TRBJ1-1; no definite D call. The CDR3 is 13 residues long. CDR1 and CDR2 (germline): SGHDT, YYEEEE. Trimming shortened V by 1 base and J by 3 bases, and 7 bases separated the two germline ends. Combining the CDR3 with reference TRBV5-6 and TRBJ1-1 gives the whole variable domain DAGVTQSPTHLIKTRGQQVTLRCSPKSGHDTVSWYQQALGQGPQFIFQYYEEEERQRGNFPDRFSGHQFPNYSSELNVNALLLGDSALYLCASSLTWDTEAFFGQGTRLTVV.

Comment on this clone: The sample contains more than one DNA sequence encoding this CDR3. The CDR3 reads CATSRGGSGANVLTF. The CDR3 DNA reads TGTGCCACCAGCAGAGGGGGCTCTGGGGCCAACGTCCTGACTTTC. This chain joins TRBV15 and TRBJ2-6, with unresolved D. V was trimmed by 1 base and J by 0 bases, leaving 4 bases between them. Germline CDR1 is LNHNV and CDR2 is YYDKDF (reference sequence). This CDR3 contains 15 residues.

V usage is TRBV15 and J usage is TRBJ2-7; unclear D gene. Germline V gene data show CDR1 as LNHNV and CDR2 as YYDKDF (reference sequence). The CDR3 runs 15 residues. Trimming removed 1 base from V and 0 bases from J, with 10 bases in between. This CDR3 reads CATSRVPGSSYEQYF. CDR3 coding DNA: TGTGCCACCAGCAGAGTCCCCGGCAGCTCCTACGAGCAGTACTTC.

The V call is TRBV11-2, the J call TRBJ1-1, with a weak D call TRBD1 (5 bases). V lost 4 bases and J lost 0, with 12 bases in between. Germline CDR1 and CDR2: SGHAT and FQNNGV. The length of the CDR3 is 15 residues. CDR3 in amino acids: CASSWTGTLNTEAFF. The CDR3 DNA follows: TGTGCCAGCAGCTGGACCGGGACTCTGAACACTGAAGCTTTCTTT.

Here the CDR3 DNA reads TGTGCCAGCAGTCCGGGACGGGACTATGGCTACACCTTC. The encoded protein is CASSPGRDYGYTF. V gene TRBV2 combines with J gene TRBJ1-2, with D maybe TRBD1 (5 bases). The CDR3 has 13 residues. The V end lost 5 bases, the J end lost 3 bases, and 10 bases lay between the germline ends. Germline lookup yields CDR1 SNHLY and CDR2 FYNNEI.

This clone appeared many times. The chain joins TRBV9 to TRBJ2-7, with 9 positions matching TRBD2. CDR3 size: 18 residues. Trimming cost V 4 bases and J 4 bases; bases outside gene matches: 18. From germline, CDR1 is SGDLS and CDR2 YYNGEE. Here the CDR3 reads CASSPGIAGEGLVYEQYF. CDR3 DNA: TGTGCCAGCAGCCCGGGGATAGCGGGAGAGGGACTGGTTTACGAGCAGTACTTC.

The chain combines TRBV2 with TRBJ1-1; D gene unclear. The CDR3 spans 13 residues. Germline V lookup: CDR1 SNHLY, CDR2 FYNNEI. V shed 1 base and J shed 1 base, with 4 bases lying between them. The CDR3 region has the DNA TGTGCCAGCAGTGAAGGGCCGAACACTGAAGCTTTCTTT. As protein: CASSEGPNTEAFF.

The chain employs TRBV7-8 and TRBJ1-1; the D is unclear. CDR1 is SGHVS, CDR2 FQNEAQ, per germline. The CDR3 is made up of 12 amino acids. Trimming took off 0 bases at V and 9 bases at J, with 8 bases between the two ends. CDR3 region: CASSLATGKAFF. The CDR3 DNA is TGTGCCAGCAGCTTAGCGACGGGGAAAGCTTTCTTT.